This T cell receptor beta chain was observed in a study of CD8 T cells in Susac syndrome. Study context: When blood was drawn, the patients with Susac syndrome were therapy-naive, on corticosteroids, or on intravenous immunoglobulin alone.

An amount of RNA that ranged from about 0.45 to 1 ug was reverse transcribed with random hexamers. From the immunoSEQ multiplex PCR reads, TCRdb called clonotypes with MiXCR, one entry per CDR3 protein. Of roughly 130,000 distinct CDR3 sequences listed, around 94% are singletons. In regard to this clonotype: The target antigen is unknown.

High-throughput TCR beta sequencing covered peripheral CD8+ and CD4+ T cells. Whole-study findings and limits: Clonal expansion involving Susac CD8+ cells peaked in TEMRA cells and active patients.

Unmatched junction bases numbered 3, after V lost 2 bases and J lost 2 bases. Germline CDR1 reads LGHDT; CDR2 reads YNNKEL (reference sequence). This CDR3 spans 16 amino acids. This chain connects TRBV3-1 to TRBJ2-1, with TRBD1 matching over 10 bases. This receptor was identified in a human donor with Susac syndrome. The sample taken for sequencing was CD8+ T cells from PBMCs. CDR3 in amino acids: CASSQPDRGAYNEQFF. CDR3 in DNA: TGTGCCAGCAGCCAACCGGACAGGGGGGCCTACAATGAGCAGTTCTTC.